This T cell receptor beta chain was sequenced during a study of blood T cell repertoires in COVID-19. TCRdb's copy holds only in-frame clones and misses some; the assay was immunoSEQ multiplex PCR. The sample holds 120,000 to 150,000 clones; about 84% are singletons and the top ten take approximately 5%. The germline gives CDR1 SGHAT, CDR2 FQNNGV. Unmatched junction bases numbered 8, after V lost 5 bases and J lost 3 bases. This CDR3 has 15 residues. The source of this sequence is a woman aged 50 to 65 with acute or convalescent COVID-19. The chain carries TRBV11-2 and TRBJ2-3; 7 positions match TRBD1. The material sequenced was peripheral blood. The CDR3 loop reads CASSARDRQTDTQYF. The CDR3 nucleotides are TGTGCCAGCAGCGCCCGGGACAGACAAACAGATACGCAGTATTTT.